This T cell receptor (beta chain) is drawn from a study of T cell responses to AZD1222 COVID-19 vaccine listed by TCRdb under 2021. About the study as a whole: Because spike-specific TCR depth and breadth did not differ between the two schedules, AZD1222 recipients who got a second dose at roughly 4 weeks were pooled with those who got a second dose at roughly 12 weeks. Enrollment into the trials was organized by age into subgroups of 18-55, 56-69 and 70-plus years, and those subgroups contained roughly 150, 30 and 60 TCR-sequenced participants, respectively. TCR sequencing was performed for about 240 trial participants, of whom about 210 were given two doses of AZD1222 and 26 were given two doses of MenACWY control vaccine. Overall study results and their limits: Participants were mostly white British and included more females than males, and it was suggested by the authors that clonal diversity may have been underestimated. A significant rise in spike-specific TCR breadth and depth was observed after two AZD1222 doses relative to day 0 and relative to MenACWY recipients. Epitopes outside the regions mutated in the B.1.351 and B.1.1.7 variants were reportedly recognized by nearly half of the unique spike-specific TCRs. Vaccine-associated CD4 TCRs spanned the whole spike protein, with dominant responses in regions 160-218 and 743-854. The 56-69-year group was small, and its depth increase did not reach significance, likely because of low power. Only five to seven AZD1222 recipients were SARS-CoV-2 seropositive at baseline, limiting conclusions about previously exposed vaccinees. No day 14 peak-response samples were available, so repertoires were characterized only after the peak T cell response.

The CDR3 regions of human TCRbeta chains were analyzed by immunosequencing. Under the source paper's analysis protocol: TCRs in the repertoires were compared against a reference library of SARS-CoV-2-specific TCRs that had been generated with the MIRA antigen-specificity platform. Breadth meant the fraction of unique TCRs that were SARS-CoV-2-associated, whereas depth meant the fraction of total T cells that were SARS-CoV-2-associated. Using the MIRA data, each spike-specific TCR was assigned both to the spike region to which the TCR was reactive and to a CD4 or CD8 class. Log10-transformed breadth and depth values were compared by one-way ANOVA with Sidak's multiple comparisons tests. In its TCRdb copy, this immuneACCESS table keeps in-frame sequences only and misses some clones. Where compared with another copy, unresolved V genes explain less than half of these, and the others have no known cause. V and J calls and clone size come straight from that table; D and trimming were deduced from the DNA. For this sample there are 150,000 or so clones; less than 95% appear just once. The ten largest clones take up 1.1% to 1.5% of the sample.

Taken with the paper, the label for time point translates to: baseline before first vaccination. Vaccinee samples were obtained from the UK trials COV001 and COV002, which included a single-blind randomized controlled phase 2/3 trial of AZD1222 (ChAdOx1 nCoV-19) in healthy adults. For TCRbeta chain sequencing, PBMC samples from trial participants were taken at day 0 and at day 28 after the second dose. The CDR3 covers 11 residues, taking in both the cysteine and the phenylalanine. The only DNA kept is the CDR3, 33 bases in frame from the first base. V is clipped by 3 bases and J by 8 bases, and the sequence between their germline boundaries is 6 bases long. This clone was picked up one time. What this receptor recognizes is not known. No much larger clonotype is one base removed from it; base qualities were not supplied.

The chain was built from TRBV12-3 or TRBV12-4 and TRBJ2-3; D gene: possibly TRBD2, on 5 matching bases. This TCR was sampled from an adult in good health. Specimen: peripheral blood, collected on day 0 of AZD1222 vaccination. The CDR3 protein is CASSFGGTQYF. The DNA sequence is as follows: TGTGCCAGCAGTTTTGGAGGTACGCAGTATTTT.